Described below is a single TCR beta chain sequence and its context. As yet, its antigen is unknown. The germline V gene has CDR1 LGHDT and CDR2 YNNKEL (reference sequence). The germline V and J ends were trimmed by 5 bases and 8 bases, with 13 bases remaining between them. The CDR3 length is 13 residues. A sample-barcoded 5' primer and a J-beta primer mix were used in a second PCR of about 6 to 11 cycles. TCRdb processed the 5' RACE reads anew with MiXCR; each CDR3 protein has one entry. This table holds over a million distinct CDR3 sequences, 42% found once. This specimen belongs to a study of blood T cells in healthy people across ages. Overall study results and limits: It was not known whether donors were CMV positive (a possible confounder of expanded clonotype changes).

The sample comprised blood. This sequence joins TRBV3-1 and TRBJ2-1; D perhaps matches TRBD2 (6 bases). The sequence came from a woman aged 18 to 35 in good health. The CDR3 is CASSTTRGDEQFF. The CDR3 DNA reads as TGTGCCAGCAGCACGACTAGGGGCGATGAGCAGTTCTTC.